This is a list of T cell receptor beta chains from one sample in a study of blood T cell repertoires in COVID-19. Profiled with immunoSEQ multiplex PCR; TCRdb holds only in-frame clones, not every one. The sample contains about 120,000 clones, around 79% of which appear only once. Source material: peripheral blood. These receptors all come from a man in his 70s with acute or convalescent COVID-19. The CDR3 runs from the conserved cysteine through the conserved F or W. A D gene is named only where the DNA matches it firmly. Clone size appears in some rows only: once, few, many, or a class for an expanded clone.

CDR3 length: 14; V gene: TRBV5-6; clone size: once; J gene: TRBJ2-5; D gene: NA; CDR3 protein: CASSYRPSGETQYF; CDR3 DNA: TGTGCCAGCAGCTACCGTCCCTCGGGGGAGACCCAGTACTTC
CDR3 length: 15; V gene: TRBV6-4; clone size: NA; J gene: TRBJ2-3; D gene: TRBD2; CDR3 protein: CASSDSSGGTDTQYF; CDR3 DNA: TGTGCCAGCAGTGACTCGTCGGGGGGGACAGATACGCAGTATTTT
CDR3 length: 16; V gene: TRBV4-3; clone size: NA; J gene: TRBJ2-3; D gene: TRBD1; CDR3 protein: CASSQDWDSYTDTQYF; CDR3 DNA: TGCGCCAGCAGCCAAGATTGGGACAGTTACACAGATACGCAGTATTTT
CDR3 length: 13; V gene: TRBV5-5; clone size: NA; J gene: TRBJ1-4; D gene: TRBD1; CDR3 protein: CASSGTGNEKLFF; CDR3 DNA: TGTGCCAGCTCCGGGACAGGGAATGAAAAACTGTTTTTT
CDR3 length: 11; V gene: TRBV12-5; clone size: NA; J gene: TRBJ2-1; D gene: NA; CDR3 protein: CASGPRTEQFF; CDR3 DNA: TGTGCTAGTGGTCCACGGACAGAGCAGTTCTTC
CDR3 length: 15; V gene: TRBV5-1; clone size: NA; J gene: TRBJ1-5; D gene: NA; CDR3 protein: CASSLSGGSNQPQHF; CDR3 DNA: TGCGCCAGCAGCTTGTCGGGAGGTAGCAATCAGCCCCAGCATTTT
CDR3 length: 16; V gene: TRBV7-9; clone size: NA; J gene: TRBJ2-1; D gene: TRBD2; CDR3 protein: CASSLDSSGGRHEQFF; CDR3 DNA: TGTGCCAGCAGCTTAGATTCGAGCGGGGGGCGCCATGAGCAGTTCTTC
CDR3 length: 18; V gene: TRBV7-2; clone size: NA; J gene: TRBJ1-5; D gene: TRBD1; CDR3 protein: CASSILGTGGVSNQPQHF; CDR3 DNA: TGTGCCAGCAGCATCCTCGGGACAGGGGGGGTTAGCAATCAGCCCCAGCATTTT
CDR3 length: 15; V gene: TRBV2; clone size: NA; J gene: TRBJ1-6; D gene: NA; CDR3 protein: CASSPISSYNSPLHF; CDR3 DNA: TGTGCCAGCAGCCCTATTAGCTCCTATAATTCACCCCTCCACTTT
CDR3 length: 18; V gene: TRBV19; clone size: NA; J gene: TRBJ2-1; D gene: NA; CDR3 protein: CASSSSGTPTGLYNEQFF; CDR3 DNA: TGTGCCAGCTCGTCGTCCGGGACTCCGACCGGCCTATACAATGAGCAGTTCTTC
CDR3 length: 16; V gene: TRBV7-2; clone size: NA; J gene: TRBJ1-6; D gene: NA; CDR3 protein: CASSLWTEVLNSPLHF; CDR3 DNA: TGTGCCAGCAGCCTATGGACAGAAGTTTTGAATTCACCCCTCCACTTT
CDR3 length: 14; V gene: TRBV7-2; clone size: few; J gene: TRBJ2-7; D gene: TRBD2; CDR3 protein: CASSFGGGLYEQYF; CDR3 DNA: TGTGCCAGCAGCTTCGGCGGGGGGCTGTACGAGCAGTACTTC
CDR3 length: 21; V gene: TRBV7-8; clone size: NA; J gene: TRBJ2-5; D gene: TRBD2; CDR3 protein: CASSRDSLLAGPPALQETQYF; CDR3 DNA: TGTGCCAGCAGCCGAGACTCCCTTTTAGCGGGGCCGCCCGCTCTTCAAGAGACCCAGTACTTC
CDR3 length: 15; V gene: TRBV7-2; clone size: NA; J gene: TRBJ1-6; D gene: TRBD1; CDR3 protein: CASSPGQGAKSPLHF; CDR3 DNA: TGTGCCAGCAGCCCGGGACAGGGGGCGAAATCACCCCTCCACTTT
CDR3 length: 14; V gene: TRBV6-2/TRBV6-3; clone size: NA; J gene: TRBJ1-2; D gene: TRBD1; CDR3 protein: CASTPQGARSGYTF; CDR3 DNA: TGTGCCAGCACCCCACAGGGGGCTCGAAGTGGCTACACCTTC